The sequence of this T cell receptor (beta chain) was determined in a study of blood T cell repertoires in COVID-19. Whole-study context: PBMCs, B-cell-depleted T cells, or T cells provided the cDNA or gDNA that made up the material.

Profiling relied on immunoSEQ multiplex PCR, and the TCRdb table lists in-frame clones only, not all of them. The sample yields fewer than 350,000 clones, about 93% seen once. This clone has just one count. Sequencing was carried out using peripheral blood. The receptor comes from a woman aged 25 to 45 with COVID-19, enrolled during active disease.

The CDR3 DNA is TGCGCCAGCAGCTTGGTTGCGGCCAACTATGGCTACACCTTC. As protein: CASSLVAANYGYTF. The rearrangement links TRBV5-1 to TRBJ1-2; D remains unclear. The CDR3 loop spans 14 amino acids. CDR1 is SGHRS, CDR2 YFSETQ, per germline. V was shortened by 0 bases and J by 2 bases, with 8 bases between the two germline ends.